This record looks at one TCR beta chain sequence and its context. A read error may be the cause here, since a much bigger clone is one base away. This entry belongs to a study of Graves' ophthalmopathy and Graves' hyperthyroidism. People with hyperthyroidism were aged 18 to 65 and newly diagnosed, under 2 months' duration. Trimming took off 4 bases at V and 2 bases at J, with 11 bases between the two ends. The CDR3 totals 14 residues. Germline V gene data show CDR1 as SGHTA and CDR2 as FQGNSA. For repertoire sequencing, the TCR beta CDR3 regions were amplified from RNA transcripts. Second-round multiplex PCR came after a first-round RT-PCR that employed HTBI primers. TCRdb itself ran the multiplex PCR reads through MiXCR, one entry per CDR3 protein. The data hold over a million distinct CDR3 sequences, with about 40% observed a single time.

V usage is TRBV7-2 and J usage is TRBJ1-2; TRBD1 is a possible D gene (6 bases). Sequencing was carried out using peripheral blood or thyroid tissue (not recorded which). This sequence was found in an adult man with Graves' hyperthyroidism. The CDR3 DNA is TGTGCCAGCAGCTCATCCGGGACAAACTATGGCTACACCTTC. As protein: CASSSSGTNYGYTF.